This T cell receptor beta chain was recorded in a study of blood T cell repertoires in COVID-19. Across the study: Sources were T cells, B-cell-depleted T cells, or PBMCs; the material itself was cDNA or gDNA.

Data came from immunoSEQ multiplex PCR; TCRdb stores just in-frame clones and leaves some out. Among approximately 250,000 clones listed, around nine tenths were seen once. V gave up 0 bases and J gave up 4 bases, with 11 bases separating them. The CDR3 has 15 amino acids. Germline V gives CDR1 SGDLS, CDR2 YYNGEE. The sequenced sample was peripheral blood. This TCR derives from a man aged 40-49 years with active or convalescent COVID-19. The chain combines TRBV9 with TRBJ2-1, with a tentative D call TRBD1 (5 bases). The CDR3 loop reads CASSVEGSTYNEQFF. The CDR3, as DNA: TGTGCCAGCAGCGTAGAGGGGTCTACTTACAATGAGCAGTTCTTC. The full variable domain, rest sourced from reference TRBV9 and TRBJ2-1, is DSGVTQTPKHLITATGQRVTLRCSPRSGDLSVYWYQQSLDQGLQFLIQYYNGEERAKGNILERFSAQQFPDLHSELNLSSLELGDSALYFCASSVEGSTYNEQFFGPGTRLTVL.